What follows are 16 T cell receptor beta chains derived from one specimen sequenced in a study of T cell responses to AZD1222 COVID-19 vaccine. Using immunoSEQ multiplex PCR, the repertoire was profiled, and TCRdb retains in-frame clones only, with some absent. The sample lists around 150,000 clones, 75% to 90% seen once, with roughly 4.3% in the top ten. The sequenced sample was peripheral blood, obtained on day 0 of AZD1222 vaccination. The origin of the receptors is an adult in good health.

V is TRBV6-1 and J is TRBJ1-1; 8 nucleotides line up with TRBD1. Germline values: CDR1 MNHNS, CDR2 SASEGT. There are 15 residues in the CDR3. With 1 base clipped from V and 2 bases from J, the junction kept 3 bases outside the gene matches. The CDR3 DNA reads as TGTGCCAGCAGTGAAGAAGCAGGGGGCAACACTGAAGCTTTCTTT. Amino acid sequence: CASSEEAGGNTEAFF.

This clone was detected once. This chain uses TRBV28 with TRBJ1-3; no clear D gene. Trimming took off 8 bases at V and 4 bases at J, with 15 bases between the two ends. The CDR3 is 14 amino acids. Germline CDR1 and CDR2: MDHEN and SYDVKM. DNA of the CDR3: TGTGCCAGCCTTCGGGCCCCGGGGGGAAACACCATATATTTT. Encoded protein: CASLRAPGGNTIYF.

Of note for this clone: Because the CDR3's place on the DNA is in doubt, the DNA is left out and the CDR3 is given as listed by TCRdb. J is TRBJ1-5 and V is TRBV21-1; the D segment call TRBD1 is taken from the table without a DNA check. TRBV21-1 is a documented pseudogene. Inclusive of both ends, the CDR3 amounts to 17 amino acids. The CDR3 reads CASSPTNWGQGNQPQHF.

V gene TRBV30 combines with J gene TRBJ2-2, with 9 nucleotides matching TRBD1. The CDR3 runs 15 residues. Trimming took 3 bases from V and 7 from J; bases not matched to a gene: 9. Germline V gene lookup returns CDR1 GTSNPN and CDR2 SVGIG (reference sequence). The CDR3 region is CAWSRDRVGSGELFF. The CDR3 nucleotides are TGTGCCTGGAGCCGGGACAGGGTCGGTAGCGGGGAGCTGTTTTTT.

The V gene is TRBV14, the J gene TRBJ1-4; D ambiguous. The V and J ends lost 2 bases and 4 bases respectively, with 11 bases between them. This CDR3 region has 15 residues. CDR1 SGHDN and CDR2 FVKESK come from the germline V gene. CDR3 nucleotide sequence: TGTGCCAGCAGCCAATGGACGGCCTTTAATGAAAAACTGTTTTTT. Its translation is CASSQWTAFNEKLFF. The full variable domain, its missing parts supplied by reference TRBV14 and TRBJ1-4, is EAGVTQFPSHSVIEKGQTVTLRCDPISGHDNLYWYRRVMGKEIKFLLHFVKESKQDESGMPNNRFLAERTGGTYSTLKVQPAELEDSGVYFCASSQWTAFNEKLFFGSGTQLSVL.

The genes are TRBV29-1 and TRBJ2-7, with D uncertain. CDR3 length equals 11 residues. In germline, CDR1 is SQVTM, CDR2 ANQGSEA. Between the trimmed V and J ends, which lost 4 bases and 5 bases, there was a span of 9 bases. The CDR3 loop is CSVVVADEQYF. The CDR3, as DNA: TGCAGCGTTGTTGTGGCGGACGAGCAGTACTTC.

The V and J genes are TRBV28 and TRBJ1-2; TRBD1 agrees at 11 bases. The CDR3 has 14 residues. CDR1 MDHEN and CDR2 SYDVKM come from the germline V gene. With 7 bases clipped from V and 7 bases from J, the junction kept 8 bases outside the gene matches. The CDR3 here is CASNSAGQGAGYTF. The CDR3, as DNA: TGTGCCAGCAATTCCGCCGGACAGGGGGCTGGCTACACCTTC.

This clone occurred once. The gene calls are TRBV5-4 and TRBJ1-2; a possible D gene is TRBD1 (6 bases). Per the germline V gene, CDR1 is SGHNT and CDR2 is YYREEE (reference sequence). V was clipped by 6 bases and J by 4 bases, with 16 bases between them. The CDR3 totals 14 residues. The CDR3 DNA reads as TGTGCCAGCACACAAAATGGACAGACCTATGGCTACACCTTC. Residues: CASTQNGQTYGYTF.

This clone has a single count. V gene TRBV6-1 combines with J gene TRBJ1-2, with D unclear. Germline V gene lookup returns CDR1 MNHNS and CDR2 SASEGT. Deletions cut 1 base from V and 2 bases from J, with 8 bases between. The CDR3 sequence is 14 residues long. The CDR3 DNA sequence: TGTGCCAGCAGTGAAGAGCGACGGAACTATGGCTACACCTTC. This codes for CASSEERRNYGYTF.

CDR3 loop: CASSFSRIGVKGAYEQYF. The CDR3 nucleotides are TGTGCCAGCAGTTTTTCGCGAATCGGGGTGAAAGGTGCCTACGAGCAGTACTTC. This chain connects TRBV28 to TRBJ2-7, with a weak D call TRBD2 (5 bases). With 3 bases removed from V and 2 bases from J, the gap between germline ends came to 23 bases. CDR3 length equals 18 residues. The germline V gene has CDR1 MDHEN and CDR2 SYDVKM.

V and J are TRBV7-8 and TRBJ1-1, with D tentatively TRBD1 (5 bases). Germline loops: CDR1 SGHVS, CDR2 FQNEAQ. The CDR3 contains 14 residues. The V and J ends lost 10 bases and 0 bases respectively, with 15 bases between them. The CDR3 nucleotides are TGTGCCACCCGCCCGGGGCAGTTGAACACTGAAGCTTTCTTT. Protein sequence: CATRPGQLNTEAFF. Drawing the rest from reference TRBV7-8 and TRBJ1-1, the complete variable domain is GAGVSQSPRYKVAKRGQDVALRCDPISGHVSLFWYQQALGQGPEFLTYFQNEAQLDKSGLPSDRFFAERPEGSVSTLKIQRTQQEDSAVYLCATRPGQLNTEAFFGQGTRLTVV.

The chain couples TRBV9 to TRBJ1-1; D is unresolved. The CDR3 sequence is 14 residues long. V was cut by 0 bases and J by 1 base, with 7 bases left in between. The V gene's germline CDR1 is SGDLS and CDR2 YYNGEE. CDR3 region: CASSVGAGNTEAFF. The CDR3, as DNA: TGTGCCAGCAGCGTAGGAGCAGGGAACACTGAAGCTTTCTTT.

The genes are TRBV9 and TRBJ1-2; D is undetermined. This CDR3 contains 14 residues. V was clipped by 0 bases and J by 0 bases, with 6 bases between them. The V gene's germline CDR1 is SGDLS and CDR2 YYNGEE. The CDR3 is CASSVDGTNYGYTF. For the CDR3, the DNA is TGTGCCAGCAGCGTAGACGGAACTAACTATGGCTACACCTTC.

A single count supports this clone. The V and J genes are TRBV30 and TRBJ1-3, with 8 nucleotides matching TRBD1. Losses at the gene ends were 1 base for V and 8 bases for J; bases not matched to a gene: 19. CDR3 length: 18 amino acids. The germline V gene encodes CDR1 GTSNPN and CDR2 SVGIG (reference sequence). This chain's CDR3 is CAWSEGQAKTGERDTIYF. The CDR3, as DNA: TGTGCCTGGAGTGAGGGACAGGCTAAGACAGGGGAGAGGGACACCATATATTTT.

The V and J genes are TRBV30 and TRBJ1-2; 10 bases are a match to TRBD1. V lost 0 bases to trimming and J lost 7 bases; unmatched junction nucleotides: 14. Per germline, CDR1 GTSNPN and CDR2 SVGIG (reference sequence). The CDR3 is 17 amino acids. The CDR3 sequence: CAWSVARDRGKIAGYTF. The CDR3 region has the DNA TGTGCCTGGAGTGTGGCCCGGGACAGGGGTAAGATAGCTGGCTACACCTTC.

The rearrangement joins TRBV2 to TRBJ1-3, with D possibly being TRBD1 (6 bases). V was clipped by 6 bases and J by 0 bases, with 12 bases between them. The CDR3 sequence is 15 residues long. The germline gives CDR1 SNHLY, CDR2 FYNNEI. CDR3 DNA: TGTGCCAGCAGGGCTACAGGGACCTCTGGAAACACCATATATTTT. Translated: CASRATGTSGNTIYF. The entire variable domain, with the rest obtained from reference TRBV2 and TRBJ1-3, is as follows: EPEVTQTPSHQVTQMGQEVILRCVPISNHLYFYWYRQILGQKVEFLVSFYNNEISEKSEIFDDQFSVERPDGSNFTLKIRSTKLEDSAMYFCASRATGTSGNTIYFGEGSWLTVV.